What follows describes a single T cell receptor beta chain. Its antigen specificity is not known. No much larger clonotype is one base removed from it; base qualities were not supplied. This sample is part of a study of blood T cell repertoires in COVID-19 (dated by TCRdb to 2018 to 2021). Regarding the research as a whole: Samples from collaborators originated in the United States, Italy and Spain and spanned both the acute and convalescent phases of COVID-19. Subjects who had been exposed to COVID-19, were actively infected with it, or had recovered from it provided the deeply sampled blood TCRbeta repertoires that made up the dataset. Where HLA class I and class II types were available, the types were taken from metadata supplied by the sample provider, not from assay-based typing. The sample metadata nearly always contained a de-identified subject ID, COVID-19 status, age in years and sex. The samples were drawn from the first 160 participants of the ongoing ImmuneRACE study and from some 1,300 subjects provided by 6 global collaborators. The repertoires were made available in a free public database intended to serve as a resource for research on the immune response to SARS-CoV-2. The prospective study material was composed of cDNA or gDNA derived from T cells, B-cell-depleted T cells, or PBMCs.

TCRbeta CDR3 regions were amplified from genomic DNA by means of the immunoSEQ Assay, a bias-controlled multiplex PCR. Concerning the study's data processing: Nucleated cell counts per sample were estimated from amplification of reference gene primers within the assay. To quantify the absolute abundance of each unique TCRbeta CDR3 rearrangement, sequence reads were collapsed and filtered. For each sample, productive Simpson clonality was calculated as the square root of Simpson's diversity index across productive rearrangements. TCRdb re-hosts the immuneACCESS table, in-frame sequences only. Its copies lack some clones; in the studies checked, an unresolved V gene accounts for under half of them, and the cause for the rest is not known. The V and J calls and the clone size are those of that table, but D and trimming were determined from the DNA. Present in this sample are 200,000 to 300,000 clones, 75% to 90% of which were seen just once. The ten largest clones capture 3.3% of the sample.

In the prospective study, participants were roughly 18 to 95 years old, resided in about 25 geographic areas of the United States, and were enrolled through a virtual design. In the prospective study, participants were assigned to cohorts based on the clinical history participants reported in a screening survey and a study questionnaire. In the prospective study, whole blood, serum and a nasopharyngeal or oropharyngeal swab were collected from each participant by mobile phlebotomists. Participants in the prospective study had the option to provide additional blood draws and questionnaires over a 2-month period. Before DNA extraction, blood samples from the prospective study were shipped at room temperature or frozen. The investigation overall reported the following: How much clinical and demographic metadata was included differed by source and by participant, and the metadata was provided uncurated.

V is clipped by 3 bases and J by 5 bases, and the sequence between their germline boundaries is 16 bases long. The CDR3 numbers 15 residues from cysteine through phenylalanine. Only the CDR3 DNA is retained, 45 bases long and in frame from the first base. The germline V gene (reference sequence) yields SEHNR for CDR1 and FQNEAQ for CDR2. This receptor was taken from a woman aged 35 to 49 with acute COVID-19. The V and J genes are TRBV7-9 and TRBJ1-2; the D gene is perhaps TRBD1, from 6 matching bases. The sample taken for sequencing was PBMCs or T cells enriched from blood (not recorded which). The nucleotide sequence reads TGTGCCAGCAGCTTTAAAGGGGGAGCACTATATGGCTACACCTTC. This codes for CASSFKGGALYGYTF.